This record concerns one T cell receptor (beta chain) sequence. Its antigen is unknown. The CDR3 runs to 11 residues. Germline V gene data show CDR1 as MDHEN and CDR2 as SYDVKM. A sample-barcoded 5' primer and a J-beta primer mix were used in a second PCR of about 6 to 12 cycles. All samples yielded 2.5 million or more CDR3-containing paired-end reads. TCRdb redid the calling of the 5' RACE reads with MiXCR, one entry per CDR3 protein. The sample contains around 1,800,000 distinct CDR3 sequences, around 40% of which appear only once. This entry belongs to a study of blood T cells in healthy people across ages. Notes on the study in general: Estimated diversity that came from one million T cells was considered an underestimate. The long-lived group displayed more naive CD4+ cells, plus higher diversity, than the aged donors did.

Researchers collected around 11 milliliters of peripheral blood from every single donor. Sequenced input: blood. The sequence was obtained from a human donor in good health. The chain links TRBV28 to TRBJ2-7, with D uncertain. The last part of the DNA fits TRBJ2-5 better; the J call may be wrong. The CDR3 nucleotides are TGTGCCAGCAGTCCTTTACGGACCCAGTACTTC. Encoded protein: CASSPLRTQYF.